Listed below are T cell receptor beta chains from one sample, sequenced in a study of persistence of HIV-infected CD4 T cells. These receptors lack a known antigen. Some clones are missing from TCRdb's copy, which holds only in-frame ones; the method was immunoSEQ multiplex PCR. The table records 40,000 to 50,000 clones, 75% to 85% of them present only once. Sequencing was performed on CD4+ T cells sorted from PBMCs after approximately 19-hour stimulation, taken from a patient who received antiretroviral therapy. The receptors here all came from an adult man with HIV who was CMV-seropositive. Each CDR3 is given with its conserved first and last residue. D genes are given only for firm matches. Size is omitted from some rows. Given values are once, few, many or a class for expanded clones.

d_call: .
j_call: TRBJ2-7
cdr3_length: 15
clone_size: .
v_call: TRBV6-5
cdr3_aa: CASSYTPPRDYEQYF
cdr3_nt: TGTGCCAGCAGTTACACTCCCCCTCGGGACTACGAGCAGTACTTC

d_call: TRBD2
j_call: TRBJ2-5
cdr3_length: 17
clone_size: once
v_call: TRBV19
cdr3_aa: CASSVMTSGRMKETQYF
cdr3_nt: TGTGCCAGTAGTGTTATGACTAGCGGGAGAATGAAGGAGACCCAGTACTTC

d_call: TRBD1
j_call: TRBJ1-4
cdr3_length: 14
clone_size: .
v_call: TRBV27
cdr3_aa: CASSQDRGHEKLFF
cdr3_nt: TGTGCCAGCAGTCAGGACAGGGGGCATGAAAAACTGTTTTTT

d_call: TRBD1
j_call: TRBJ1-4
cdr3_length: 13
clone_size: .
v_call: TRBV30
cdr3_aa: CALQGATNEKLFF
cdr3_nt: TGTGCCTTACAGGGGGCAACTAATGAAAAACTGTTTTTT

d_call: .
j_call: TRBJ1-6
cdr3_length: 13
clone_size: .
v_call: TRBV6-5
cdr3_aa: CASSPISGSPLHF
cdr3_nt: TGTGCCAGCAGTCCTATAAGCGGTTCACCCCTCCACTTT

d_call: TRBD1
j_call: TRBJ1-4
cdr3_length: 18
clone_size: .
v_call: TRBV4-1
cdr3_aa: CASSQGSTGTGGNEKLFF
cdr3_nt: TGCGCCAGCAGCCAAGGATCTACCGGGACAGGGGGTAATGAAAAACTGTTTTTT

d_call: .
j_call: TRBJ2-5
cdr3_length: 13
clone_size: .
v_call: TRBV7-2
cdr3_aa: CASSLFPQETQYF
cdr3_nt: TGTGCCAGCAGCTTGTTTCCCCAAGAGACCCAGTACTTC

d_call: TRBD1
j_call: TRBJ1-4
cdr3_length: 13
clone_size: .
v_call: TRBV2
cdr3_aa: CASNGDSREKLFF
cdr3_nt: TGTGCCAGCAATGGGGACAGCCGTGAAAAACTGTTTTTT

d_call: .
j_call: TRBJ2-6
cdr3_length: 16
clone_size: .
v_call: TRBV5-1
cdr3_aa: CASSLRQDSGANVLTF
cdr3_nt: TGCGCCAGCAGCCTAAGACAGGACTCTGGGGCCAACGTCCTGACTTTC

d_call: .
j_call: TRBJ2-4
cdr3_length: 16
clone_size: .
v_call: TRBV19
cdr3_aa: CASFNSMRPAKNIQYF
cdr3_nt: TGTGCCAGTTTTAATTCTATGAGGCCAGCCAAAAACATTCAGTACTTC

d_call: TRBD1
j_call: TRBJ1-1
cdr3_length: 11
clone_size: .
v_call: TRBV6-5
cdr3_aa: CASGKQGGAFF
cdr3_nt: TGTGCCAGCGGGAAACAGGGGGGAGCTTTCTTT

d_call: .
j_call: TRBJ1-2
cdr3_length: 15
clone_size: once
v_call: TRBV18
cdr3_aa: CASSPTDTHNYGYTF
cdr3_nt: TGTGCCAGCTCACCTACGGACACCCATAACTATGGCTACACCTTC

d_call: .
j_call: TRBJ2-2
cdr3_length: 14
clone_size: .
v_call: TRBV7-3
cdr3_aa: CASSLNPNTGELFF
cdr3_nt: TGTGCCAGCAGCTTAAATCCGAACACCGGGGAGCTGTTTTTT

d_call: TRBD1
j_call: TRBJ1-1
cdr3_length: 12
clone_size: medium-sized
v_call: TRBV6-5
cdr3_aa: CASSPGTGSAFF
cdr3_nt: TGTGCCAGCAGTCCCGGGACAGGTTCGGCTTTCTTT

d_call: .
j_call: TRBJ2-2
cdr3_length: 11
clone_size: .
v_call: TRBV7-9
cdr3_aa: CIPRDTGELFF
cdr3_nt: TGCATCCCCAGGGACACCGGGGAGCTGTTTTTT

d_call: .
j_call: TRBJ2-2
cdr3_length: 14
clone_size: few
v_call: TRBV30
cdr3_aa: CAWTRVRDAGELFF
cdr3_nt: TGTGCCTGGACACGGGTCAGGGATGCCGGGGAGCTGTTTTTT

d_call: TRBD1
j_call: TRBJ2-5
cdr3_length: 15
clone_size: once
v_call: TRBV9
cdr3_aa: CASSTRTGRQETQYF
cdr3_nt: TGTGCCAGCAGCACCAGGACAGGGAGGCAAGAGACCCAGTACTTC

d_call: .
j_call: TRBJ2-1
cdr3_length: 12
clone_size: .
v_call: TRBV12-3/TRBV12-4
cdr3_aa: CASSLGLPEQFF
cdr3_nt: TGTGCCAGCAGTTTGGGACTCCCGGAGCAGTTCTTC

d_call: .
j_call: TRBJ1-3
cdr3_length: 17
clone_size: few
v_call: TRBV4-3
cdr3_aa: CASSQAIGRGAGNTIYF
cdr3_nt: TGCGCCAGCAGCCAAGCTATAGGTCGGGGAGCTGGAAACACCATATATTTT

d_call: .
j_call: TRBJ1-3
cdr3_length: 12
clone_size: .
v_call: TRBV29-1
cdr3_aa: CSVGQAGNTIYF
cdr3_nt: TGCAGCGTTGGGCAGGCCGGAAACACCATATATTTT

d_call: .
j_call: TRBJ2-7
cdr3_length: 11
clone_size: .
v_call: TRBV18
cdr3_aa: CASSLENEQYF
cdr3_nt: TGTGCCAGCTCACTCGAAAACGAGCAGTACTTC

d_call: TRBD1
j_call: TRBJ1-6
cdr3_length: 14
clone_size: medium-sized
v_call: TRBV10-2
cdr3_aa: CASERGQGNSPLHF
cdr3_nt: TGCGCCAGCGAGCGGGGACAGGGTAATTCACCCCTCCACTTT

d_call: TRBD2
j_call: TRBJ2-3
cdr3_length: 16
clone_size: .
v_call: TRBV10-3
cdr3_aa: CAIRMGLAGKTDTQYF
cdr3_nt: TGTGCCATCAGGATGGGACTAGCGGGGAAAACAGATACGCAGTATTTT

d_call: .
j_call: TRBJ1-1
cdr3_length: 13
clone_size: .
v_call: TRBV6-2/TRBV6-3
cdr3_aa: CASSYSRDTEAFF
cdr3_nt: TGTGCCAGCAGTTACTCTAGAGACACTGAAGCTTTCTTT

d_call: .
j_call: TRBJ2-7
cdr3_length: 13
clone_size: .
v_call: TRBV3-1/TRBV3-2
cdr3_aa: CASSYLSSYEQYF
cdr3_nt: TGTGCCAGCAGCTACTTGAGCTCCTACGAGCAGTACTTC

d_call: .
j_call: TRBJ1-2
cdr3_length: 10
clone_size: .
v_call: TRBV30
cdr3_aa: CAWSSYGYTF
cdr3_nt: TGTGCCTGGAGTTCCTATGGCTACACCTTC

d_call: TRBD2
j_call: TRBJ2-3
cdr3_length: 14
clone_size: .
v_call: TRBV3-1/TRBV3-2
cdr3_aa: CASSSRGGTDTQYF
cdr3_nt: TGTGCCAGCAGCTCCCGGGGAGGGACAGATACGCAGTATTTT

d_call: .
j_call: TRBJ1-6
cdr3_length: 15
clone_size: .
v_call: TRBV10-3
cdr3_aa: CAISDERVRNSPLHF
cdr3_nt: TGTGCCATCAGTGATGAGAGGGTTCGGAATTCACCCCTCCACTTT

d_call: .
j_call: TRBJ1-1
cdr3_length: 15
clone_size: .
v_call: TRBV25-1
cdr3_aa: CASSLLGQMNTEAFF
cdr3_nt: TGTGCCAGCAGTCTCCTTGGGCAGATGAACACTGAAGCTTTCTTT

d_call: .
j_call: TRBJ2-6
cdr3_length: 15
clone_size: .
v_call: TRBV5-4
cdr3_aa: CASSLAGTGANVLTF
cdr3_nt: TGTGCCAGCAGCTTGGCGGGGACTGGGGCCAACGTCCTGACTTTC

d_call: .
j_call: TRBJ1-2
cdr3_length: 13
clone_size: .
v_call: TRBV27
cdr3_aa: CASSLGGPGGYTF
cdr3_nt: TGTGCCAGCAGTTTGGGAGGGCCTGGTGGCTACACCTTC

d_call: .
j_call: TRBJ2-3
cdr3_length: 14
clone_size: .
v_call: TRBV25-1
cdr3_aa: CASSAPGLPAAQYF
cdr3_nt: TGTGCCAGCAGTGCACCGGGACTGCCGGCAGCGCAGTATTTT

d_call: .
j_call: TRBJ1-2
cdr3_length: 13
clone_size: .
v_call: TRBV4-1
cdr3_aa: CASSPREADGYTF
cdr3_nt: TGCGCCAGCAGCCCTCGGGAGGCCGACGGCTACACCTTC

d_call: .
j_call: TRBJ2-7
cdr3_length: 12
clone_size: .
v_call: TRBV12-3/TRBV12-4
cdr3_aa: CASSLYPTEQYF
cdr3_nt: TGTGCCAGCAGTCTATACCCTACCGAGCAGTACTTC

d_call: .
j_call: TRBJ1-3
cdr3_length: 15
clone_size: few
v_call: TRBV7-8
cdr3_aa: CASSYGKPSGNTIYF
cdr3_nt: TGTGCCAGCAGCTACGGGAAGCCCTCTGGAAACACCATATATTTT